Listed below are T cell receptor beta chains from one sample, sequenced in a study of cytomegalovirus exposure and HLA in healthy donors. Sequencing used immunoSEQ multiplex PCR; TCRdb keeps in-frame clones, though not all of them. This sample carries 100,000 to 150,000 clones, about 80% of them seen once, and the ten largest clones take approximately 3.6%. The sequenced material came from PBMCs. These receptors were collected from a woman between 40 and 50 years old in good health and CMV-seropositive. Both conserved end residues are part of each CDR3. D genes are given only for firm matches. Clone size is stated in some rows and not others, as once, few, many or a class when expanded.

J gene	clone size	V gene	D gene	CDR3 protein	CDR3 DNA
TRBJ1-2	.	TRBV28	.	CASSLIDYGYTF	TGTGCCAGCAGTTTGATAGACTATGGCTACACCTTC
TRBJ1-3	.	TRBV29-1	.	CSVVPIHGESGNTIYF	TGCAGCGTTGTCCCTATACACGGAGAATCTGGAAACACCATATATTTT
TRBJ2-3	.	TRBV28	.	CASSLGATTDTQYF	TGTGCCAGCAGTTTAGGGGCTACCACAGATACGCAGTATTTT
TRBJ2-5	.	TRBV28	.	CASSFSETQYF	TGTGCCAGCAGTTTTAGTGAGACCCAGTACTTC
TRBJ2-4	.	TRBV7-2	.	CASSLEAENIQYF	TGTGCCAGCAGCTTGGAGGCAGAAAACATTCAGTACTTC
TRBJ2-1	.	TRBV5-4	TRBD2	CASSSSLAGRNNEQFF	TGTGCCAGCAGCTCCTCCTTAGCGGGGCGGAACAATGAGCAGTTCTTC
TRBJ2-5	.	TRBV5-6	.	CASSPFPPRDIGWGTQYF	TGTGCCAGCAGCCCCTTCCCCCCCCGGGACATTGGATGGGGGACCCAGTACTTC
TRBJ1-1	few	TRBV5-6	.	CASSLAVGLGAFF	TGTGCCAGCAGCTTGGCGGTGGGGCTAGGGGCTTTCTTT
TRBJ2-7	.	TRBV7-9	TRBD2	CASRLTSGTYEQYF	TGTGCCAGCAGACTAACTAGCGGGACCTACGAGCAGTACTTC
TRBJ1-2	.	TRBV19	TRBD1	CASTREWTGLGYTF	TGTGCCAGTACCCGCGAGTGGACAGGATTAGGCTACACCTTC
TRBJ1-1	.	TRBV9	.	CASSVEDSSSTEAFF	TGTGCCAGCAGCGTAGAGGACAGCTCATCCACTGAAGCTTTCTTT
TRBJ2-7	once	TRBV28	TRBD1	CATEDRAYEQYF	TGTGCCACCGAGGACAGGGCCTACGAGCAGTACTTC
TRBJ2-5	.	TRBV19	.	CASNGQIQETQYF	TGTGCCAGTAACGGACAGATCCAAGAGACCCAGTACTTC
TRBJ1-4	.	TRBV28	.	CASSLLGGATNEKLFF	TGTGCCAGCAGTTTACTGGGAGGGGCAACTAATGAAAAACTGTTTTTT
TRBJ2-6	.	TRBV14	.	CASSQGRLYSGANVLTF	TGTGCCAGCAGCCAGGGCAGGCTCTACTCTGGGGCCAACGTCCTGACTTTC
TRBJ2-7	.	TRBV6-8	TRBD2	CASSYCTSGNVEQYF	TGTGCCAGCAGTTACTGCACTAGCGGGAATGTGGAGCAGTACTTC
TRBJ1-1	.	TRBV5-4	TRBD1	CASIRQGREGPEAFF	TGTGCCAGCATCCGACAGGGGAGAGAAGGTCCTGAAGCTTTCTTT
TRBJ2-7	.	TRBV4-1	.	CASSPVGGEQYF	TGCGCCAGCAGCCCGGTCGGGGGCGAGCAGTACTTC
TRBJ1-2	few	TRBV15	TRBD1	CATSRDRQGVPYGYTF	TGTGCCACCAGCAGAGATCGGCAGGGGGTCCCCTATGGCTACACCTTC
TRBJ1-3	.	TRBV10-2	TRBD1	CASRETGGDSGNTIYF	TGCGCCAGCAGGGAGACAGGGGGTGACTCTGGAAACACCATATATTTT
TRBJ2-3	.	TRBV5-1	.	CASSFGQVGDTQYF	TGCGCCAGCAGCTTTGGTCAGGTGGGAGATACGCAGTATTTT